Presented here are 16 T cell receptor beta chains from one specimen sequenced in a study of T-cell memory formation after mild COVID-19. TCRdb analysed the 5' RACE reads with MiXCR anew, one entry per CDR3 protein. This sample has 350,000 to 400,000 distinct CDR3 sequences; under 25% occur once, and the top ten carry around an eighth. Sequencing was done on a sample of PBMCs or a T cell subset sorted from them (not recorded which). All receptors derive from an adult woman who had mild COVID-19 (a few samples of this study predate the infection). Cell type and time point are not known.

This clonotype was recorded a few times. V and J are TRBV6-1 and TRBJ1-5; D is ambiguous. Germline CDR1 is MNHNS and CDR2 is SASEGT. V was pared by 0 bases and J by 9 bases, with 9 bases between. CDR3 size: 13 residues. DNA for the CDR3: TGTGCCAGCAGTGAAGCCCCTCGGGGGCCCCAGCATTTT. It is translated as CASSEAPRGPQHF.

This clonotype appeared a few times. This chain links TRBV9 with TRBJ2-7; D gene uncertain. Germline V lookup: CDR1 SGDLS, CDR2 YYNGEE. Trimming stripped 0 bases from V and 3 bases from J, with 13 bases between. There are 15 residues in the CDR3. The CDR3 is CASSVESIMGYEQYF. CDR3 in DNA: TGTGCCAGCAGCGTAGAATCTATAATGGGCTACGAGCAGTACTTC.

The genes are TRBV4-1 and TRBJ2-1; 7 bases match TRBD2. The V gene's germline CDR1 is MGHRA and CDR2 YSYEKL. This CDR3 is 16 amino acids long. The trim removed 0 bases at V and 4 bases at J, leaving 6 bases unmatched. The CDR3 is CASSQELRGTYNEQFF. The CDR3 coding sequence is TGCGCCAGCAGCCAAGAGCTGCGGGGGACGTACAATGAGCAGTTCTTC.

The chain recombines TRBV6-1 with TRBJ1-2; a possible D gene is TRBD1 (6 bases). The V and J ends lost 2 bases and 4 bases respectively, with 11 bases between them. Germline values: CDR1 MNHNS, CDR2 SASEGT. The CDR3 sequence is 14 residues long. DNA for the CDR3: TGTGCCAGCAGTGAAACGGACAGATCCTATGGCTACACCTTC. Translation: CASSETDRSYGYTF.

In this sample, this clonotype turned up a few times. V and J are TRBV25-1 and TRBJ1-2, with D perhaps matching TRBD1 (6 bases). V lost 4 bases, J lost 3 bases, and 15 bases lay in between. There are 15 residues in the CDR3. Germline assignment: CDR1 MGHDK and CDR2 SYGVNS. CDR3 nucleotide sequence: TGTGCCAGCAGTGTCATACAGGGAGGGGACTATGGCTACACCTTC. This gives the protein CASSVIQGGDYGYTF.

V and J are TRBV4-1 and TRBJ2-1; 10 nucleotides align to TRBD2. V lost 0 bases and J lost 7; bases outside the gene matches: 9. Germline CDR1 is MGHRA and CDR2 is YSYEKL. This CDR3 contains 17 residues. This chain's CDR3 is CASSQDPSGGLRNEQFF. The CDR3 DNA reads as TGCGCCAGCAGCCAAGACCCTAGCGGGGGCCTTAGGAATGAGCAGTTCTTC.

The chain recombines TRBV30 with TRBJ2-5; D uncertain. Germline CDR1 and CDR2: GTSNPN and SVGIG (reference sequence). The CDR3 has 11 amino acids. Trimming cost V 1 base and J 5 bases, with 5 bases left between them. DNA of the CDR3: TGTGCCTGGAGTGGAATGGAGACCCAGTACTTC. Its protein is CAWSGMETQYF.

This clonotype appeared a few times. CDR3 bases: TGTGCCAGCAGCTTAGACCCCCCTCTAGCGTCAGATACGCAGTATTTT. Protein product: CASSLDPPLASDTQYF. The J gene is TRBJ2-3, the V gene TRBV7-6, with D maybe TRBD2 (6 bases). The CDR3 runs to 16 residues. Per the germline V gene, CDR1 is SGHVS and CDR2 is FNYEAQ. Between the trimmed V and J ends, which lost 1 base and 4 bases, there was a span of 15 bases.

The chain joins TRBV24-1 to TRBJ2-1; D is perhaps TRBD1 or TRBD2 (5 bases each). Trimming removed 2 bases at V and 6 bases at J, with 13 bases between. Germline-derived CDR1 and CDR2 are KGHDR and SFDVKD. The CDR3 has 15 residues. The chain's CDR3 is CATSDSGGPSNEQFF. The CDR3 nucleotides are TGTGCCACCAGTGATTCTGGGGGACCCAGCAATGAGCAGTTCTTC.

CDR3 in DNA: TGTGCCAGCAGCTTGGAGGCAGGGTCTCGCGGCTACACCTTC. Encoded protein: CASSLEAGSRGYTF. V gene TRBV5-5 combines with J gene TRBJ1-2; D is possibly TRBD1 (5 bases). From germline, CDR1 is SGHKS and CDR2 YYEKEE (reference sequence). The CDR3 extends over 14 amino acids. The ends were cut back, 0 bases at V and 8 bases at J, with 14 bases in the middle.

The genes are TRBV30 and TRBJ2-7; D perhaps matches TRBD1 (5 bases). The V gene's germline CDR1 is GTSNPN and CDR2 SVGIG (reference sequence). The CDR3 is 13 amino acids. Trimming took off 7 bases at V and 5 bases at J, with 18 bases between the two ends. For the CDR3, the DNA is TGTGCCTCCGCCGGCCAGGGCTTGAACGAGCAGTACTTC. This codes for CASAGQGLNEQYF.

The chain combines TRBV4-3 with TRBJ2-7, with 7 bases aligning to TRBD2. V was clipped by 2 bases and J by 0 bases; unmatched bases: 1. CDR3 length: 14 amino acids. Germline loops: CDR1 LGHNA, CDR2 YSLEER. CDR3 residues: CASSQSGVSYEQYF. The DNA for the CDR3 is TGCGCCAGCAGCCAAAGCGGGGTCTCCTACGAGCAGTACTTC.

The V gene is TRBV11-2, the J gene TRBJ1-1; TRBD1 is a possible D gene (6 bases). V dropped 4 bases and J dropped 3 bases, with 12 bases sitting between them. Germline lookup yields CDR1 SGHAT and CDR2 FQNNGV. This CDR3 comprises 14 residues. CDR3 sequence: CASSSHRDHTEAFF. CDR3 sequence (DNA): TGTGCCAGCAGCTCCCACAGGGACCACACTGAAGCTTTCTTT. Full variable domain (outside the CDR3, taken from reference TRBV11-2 and TRBJ1-1): EAGVAQSPRYKIIEKRQSVAFWCNPISGHATLYWYQQILGQGPKLLIQFQNNGVVDDSQLPKDRFSAERLKGVDSTLKIQPAKLEDSAVYLCASSSHRDHTEAFFGQGTRLTVV.

At least ten counts were recorded for this clonotype. V usage is TRBV6-5 and J usage is TRBJ1-6, with D maybe TRBD1 (5 bases). The CDR3 runs to 14 residues. The V and J ends lost 6 bases and 5 bases respectively, with 11 bases between them. The germline V gene has CDR1 MNHEY and CDR2 SVGAGI. The CDR3 bases are TGTGCCAGCAGGCAGGGCGGAAATAATTCACCCCTCCACTTT. Its protein product is CASRQGGNNSPLHF.

The chain uses TRBV7-9 and TRBJ2-3, with 10 bases identical to TRBD2. From germline, CDR1 is SEHNR and CDR2 FQNEAQ (reference sequence). The CDR3 covers 16 residues. V trimming: 0 bases; J trimming: 2 bases; junction bases outside the gene matches: 2. Written as DNA, the CDR3 is TGTGCCAGCAGCTTAGCTAGCGGGGGGCCCACAGATACGCAGTATTTT. Protein sequence: CASSLASGGPTDTQYF.

This clonotype turned up a few times. This chain links TRBV7-8 with TRBJ2-7, with a tentative D call TRBD1 (5 bases). The CDR3 extends over 14 amino acids. V was trimmed by 3 bases and J by 5 bases, leaving 14 bases between them. The germline gives CDR1 SGHVS, CDR2 FQNEAQ. CDR3 coding DNA: TGTGCCAGCAGCTTGGGGCCAGTCGCTGACGAGCAGTACTTC. Amino acid sequence: CASSLGPVADEQYF.